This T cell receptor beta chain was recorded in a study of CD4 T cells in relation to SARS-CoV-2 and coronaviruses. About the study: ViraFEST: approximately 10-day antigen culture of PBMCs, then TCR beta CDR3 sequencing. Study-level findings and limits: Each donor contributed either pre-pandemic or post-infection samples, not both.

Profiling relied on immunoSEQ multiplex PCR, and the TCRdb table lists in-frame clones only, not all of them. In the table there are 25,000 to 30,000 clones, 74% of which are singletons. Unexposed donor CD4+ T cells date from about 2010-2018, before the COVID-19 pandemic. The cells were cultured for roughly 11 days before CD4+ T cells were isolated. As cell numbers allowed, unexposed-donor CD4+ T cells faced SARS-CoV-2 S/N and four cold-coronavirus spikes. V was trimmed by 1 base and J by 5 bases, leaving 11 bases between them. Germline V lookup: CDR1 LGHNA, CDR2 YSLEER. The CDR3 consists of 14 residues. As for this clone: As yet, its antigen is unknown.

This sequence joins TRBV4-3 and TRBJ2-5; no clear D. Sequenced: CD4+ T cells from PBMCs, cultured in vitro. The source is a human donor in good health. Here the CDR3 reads CASSQVLGRETQYF. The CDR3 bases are TGCGCCAGCAGCCAAGTCCTTGGGCGGGAGACCCAGTACTTC.